These T cell receptor beta chains were read from a single sample in a study of blood T cell repertoires in COVID-19. Only in-frame clones appear in the TCRdb table, and some are missing; sequencing was by immunoSEQ multiplex PCR. The repertoire has hundreds of thousands of clones, around nine tenths of them found once; the top ten carry approximately 9.3%. Input material: PBMCs or T cells enriched from blood (not recorded which). Receptors originate from a woman in her forties or fifties who had recovered from COVID-19. Each CDR3 is given with its conserved first and last residue. D genes are given only for firm matches. Clone size, where shown, is once, few, many, or a class for clones that have expanded.

J gene	V gene	clone size	D gene	CDR3 DNA	CDR3 protein
TRBJ2-5	TRBV3-1/TRBV3-2	NA	NA	TGTGCCAGCAGCCAAGTTGTCCTAAAAGAGACCCAGTACTTC	CASSQVVLKETQYF
TRBJ1-2	TRBV27	few	NA	TGTGCCAGCAGTTTTCTGGGCGTTGGGCGTGACAGCGATTATGGCTACACCTTC	CASSFLGVGRDSDYGYTF
TRBJ2-7	TRBV5-4	NA	TRBD1	TGTGCCAGCAGCTGGGGGACAGGGCTATACGAGCAGTACTTC	CASSWGTGLYEQYF
TRBJ2-3	TRBV6-4	once	NA	TGTGCCAGCAGCAAAGATACGCAGTATTTT	CASSKDTQYF
TRBJ2-1	TRBV6-5	NA	NA	TGTGCCAGCATAAGGGCAGGGCCCACTAATGAGCAGTTCTTC	CASIRAGPTNEQFF
TRBJ1-1	TRBV2	NA	NA	TGTGCCAGCAGTTCAGGGGCGAGGCGGACTGAAGCTTTCTTT	CASSSGARRTEAFF
TRBJ1-3	TRBV30	NA	NA	TGTGCCTGGAGTACCCGACTAGACACCATATATTTT	CAWSTRLDTIYF
TRBJ1-4	TRBV29-1	once	TRBD1	TGCAGCGTTGCGGGCAGGGGGAGTGAAAAACTGTTTTTT	CSVAGRGSEKLFF
TRBJ1-3	TRBV28	NA	TRBD1	TGTGCCAGCAGTCTATCGGGACAGATTTTTTTGGGAAACACCATATATTTT	CASSLSGQIFLGNTIYF
TRBJ1-1	TRBV18	NA	TRBD1	TGTGCCAGCTCACCGACAGGGGATGAAGCTTTCTTT	CASSPTGDEAFF
TRBJ1-2	TRBV2	few	NA	TGTGCCAGCACCCAACAACAGCTATATGGCTACACCTTC	CASTQQQLYGYTF
TRBJ1-1	TRBV7-2	NA	NA	TGTGCCAGCAGGTTGCAGGGGCGTGGCACTGAAGCTTTCTTT	CASRLQGRGTEAFF
TRBJ2-2	TRBV2	NA	TRBD1	TGTGCCAGCAGTGGGTCCAGGGGGCCCGGGGAGCTGTTTTTT	CASSGSRGPGELFF
TRBJ1-6	TRBV5-1	NA	TRBD1	TGCGCCAGCAGCGTGGGACAGAGTAATTCACCCCTCCACTTT	CASSVGQSNSPLHF
TRBJ1-6	TRBV28	NA	TRBD1	TGTGCCAGCAGTTGGCCCAGGATTACAGGGGGTTTACGTCCCTCCTATAATTCACCCCTCCACTTT	CASSWPRITGGLRPSYNSPLHF
TRBJ1-1	TRBV14	NA	TRBD1	TGTGCCAGCGCGGCGACAGGGGATTTCACTGAAGCTTTCTTT	CASAATGDFTEAFF
TRBJ1-5	TRBV28	NA	TRBD1	TGTGCCTCACAGGGGGGCAATCAGCCCCAGCATTTT	CASQGGNQPQHF
TRBJ1-4	TRBV12-5	NA	TRBD1	TGTGCTAGTGGTTTGGGACAGGGGGCTGTCGTTGAAAAACTGTTTTTT	CASGLGQGAVVEKLFF
TRBJ2-7	TRBV30	NA	TRBD1	TGTGCCTGGGCAACAGGGGCCATCTACGAGCAGTACTTC	CAWATGAIYEQYF
TRBJ1-2	TRBV2	once	TRBD1	TGTGCCAGCAGCCCGGGACAGGTGACTTCTAACTATGGCTACACCTTC	CASSPGQVTSNYGYTF
TRBJ1-2	TRBV6-2/TRBV6-3	NA	NA	TGTGCCAGCAGTTCGACAGCCTATGGCTACACCTTC	CASSSTAYGYTF
TRBJ2-7	TRBV30	NA	TRBD1	TGTGCCTGGAGCTCCAGGACAGGGGTCTCCTACGAGCAGTACTTC	CAWSSRTGVSYEQYF
TRBJ2-1	TRBV18	few	TRBD2	TGTGCCAGCTCCTCCACTAGCGGGGGGTACAATGAGCAGTTCTTC	CASSSTSGGYNEQFF
TRBJ1-6	TRBV2	NA	TRBD1	TGTGCCAGCAGTGAGTCGGGACAGGTGTGGTCACCCCTCCACTTT	CASSESGQVWSPLHF
TRBJ1-6	TRBV5-6	few	TRBD1	TGTGCCAGCAGCCTCACAGGGGCCTCGAATTCACCCCTCCACTTT	CASSLTGASNSPLHF
TRBJ2-1	TRBV11-3	NA	TRBD2	TGTGCCAGCAGCTATAGCGGGGGGGCTATCAATGAGCAGTTCTTC	CASSYSGGAINEQFF
TRBJ2-3	TRBV10-3	NA	TRBD1	TGTGCCATCAAAAGGACAGGGGCGATAGATACGCAGTATTTT	CAIKRTGAIDTQYF
TRBJ1-4	TRBV25-1	NA	NA	TGTGCCAGCAGTGAAGTTAGTTCTGAAAAACTGTTTTTT	CASSEVSSEKLFF
TRBJ1-2	TRBV5-1	NA	NA	TGCGCCAGCAGCTTGGTAGAAAACTATGGCTACACCTTC	CASSLVENYGYTF
TRBJ1-4	TRBV28	NA	NA	TGTGCCAGCAGTCCGATTGGAATCGGGGAAAAACTGTTTTTT	CASSPIGIGEKLFF
TRBJ1-5	TRBV6-2/TRBV6-3	NA	NA	TGTGCCAGCAGTTACTCGGGAGGGAGATATAGCAATCAGCCCCAGCATTTT	CASSYSGGRYSNQPQHF
TRBJ1-6	TRBV5-1	NA	NA	TGCGCCAGCAGCTTACAACGTAATTCACCCCTCCACTTT	CASSLQRNSPLHF
TRBJ1-1	TRBV18	NA	NA	TGTGCCAGCTCACCGCCGACAGCGACGAACACTGAAGCTTTCTTT	CASSPPTATNTEAFF
TRBJ1-2	TRBV27	once	TRBD1	TGTGCCAGCAGGGGACAGGGAACACCGACCTATGGCTACACCTTC	CASRGQGTPTYGYTF
TRBJ1-4	TRBV30	NA	NA	TGTGCCTGGAGTCTCGGTGAAAAACTGTTTTTT	CAWSLGEKLFF
TRBJ2-7	TRBV3-1/TRBV3-2	NA	TRBD1	TGTGCCAGCAGTCGACAGGGTTCCTACGAGCAGTACTTC	CASSRQGSYEQYF
TRBJ1-3	TRBV15	NA	TRBD1	TGTGCCACCAGCCGGGGACAGGGGGCGACGGGAAACACCATATATTTT	CATSRGQGATGNTIYF
TRBJ1-5	TRBV6-6	NA	TRBD1	TGTGCCAGCAGCTCACTGCGGACAGGGGCGAAGGCCGGCAATCAGCCCCAGCATTTT	CASSSLRTGAKAGNQPQHF
TRBJ2-1	TRBV19	NA	NA	TGTGCCAGTAGTATATCGGTTGGACAAATAAATGAGCAGTTCTTC	CASSISVGQINEQFF
TRBJ2-7	TRBV20-1	NA	NA	TGCAGTGCTAGTGTGGCCCCCTACGAGCAGTACTTC	CSASVAPYEQYF
TRBJ1-1	TRBV6-2/TRBV6-3	few	NA	TGTGCCAGCAGCCCCAGCACCGGACCAAGGGGTACTTTGGCTGAAGCTTTCTTT	CASSPSTGPRGTLAEAFF
TRBJ1-1	TRBV18	NA	NA	TGTGCCAGCTCACCACCCAGGGCCCCCATGAACACTGAAGCTTTCTTT	CASSPPRAPMNTEAFF
TRBJ2-7	TRBV5-1	NA	NA	TGCGCCAGCAGCTTGGAGGGACTGAACCCCTACGAGCAGTACTTC	CASSLEGLNPYEQYF
TRBJ1-1	TRBV6-5	NA	TRBD1	TGTGCCAGCAGTCAGACAGGGAATGGAATAGCTGAAGCTTTCTTT	CASSQTGNGIAEAFF
TRBJ1-5	TRBV3-1/TRBV3-2	NA	NA	TGTGCCAGCAGCCAATTCCAGGGGCAGCCCCAGCATTTT	CASSQFQGQPQHF
TRBJ2-7	TRBV18	few	NA	TGTGCCAGCTCCGACCGGGTTGGCGAGCAGTACTTC	CASSDRVGEQYF
TRBJ2-5	TRBV9	NA	NA	TGTGCCAGCAGCGCATTCCAAGAGACCCAGTACTTC	CASSAFQETQYF
TRBJ2-7	TRBV6-5	NA	TRBD1	TGTGCCAGCAGTAAGGACAGGGGGCAATACGAGCAGTACTTC	CASSKDRGQYEQYF
TRBJ1-3	TRBV30	NA	NA	TGTGCCTGGAGCTGGGAGGCCTCTGGAAACACCATATATTTT	CAWSWEASGNTIYF
TRBJ1-5	TRBV19	NA	NA	TGTGCCAGTAGCGCCGGGTTCCAAACGCAGCCCCAGCATTTT	CASSAGFQTQPQHF
TRBJ2-2	TRBV6-2/TRBV6-3	NA	TRBD1	TGTGCCAGCAGTTTGACAGGGGCCACCGGGGAGCTGTTTTTT	CASSLTGATGELFF
TRBJ2-7	TRBV27	NA	NA	TGTGCCAGCAGCCCCCAGGGGTCTAGCTCCTACGAGCAGTACTTC	CASSPQGSSSYEQYF
TRBJ2-5	TRBV27	NA	TRBD1	TGTGCCAGCAGTACACAGGGGGACAGCCAAGAGACCCAGTACTTC	CASSTQGDSQETQYF
TRBJ2-2	TRBV4-2	NA	TRBD2	TGTGCCAGCGCTCCCGTTGGAACTAGCGGGGGGGAAACCCCGGGGGAGCTGTTTTTT	CASAPVGTSGGETPGELFF
TRBJ1-2	TRBV30	NA	NA	TGTGCCTGGGGGAGATCGGATGGCTACACCTTC	CAWGRSDGYTF
TRBJ1-2	TRBV12-3/TRBV12-4	NA	NA	TGTGCCAGCAGTTACGGAGCCCTAGGCTACACCTTC	CASSYGALGYTF
TRBJ2-1	TRBV9	NA	NA	TGTGCCAGCAGCGTCACCGGGTTAATCAATGAGCAGTTCTTC	CASSVTGLINEQFF
TRBJ1-2	TRBV2	NA	NA	TGTGCCAGCAGCCACCGACAGTATGGCTACACCTTC	CASSHRQYGYTF
TRBJ1-3	TRBV4-1	NA	TRBD1	TGCGCCAGCAGCCAAAACCCAATAACAGGGGTCTCTGGAAACACCATATATTTT	CASSQNPITGVSGNTIYF
TRBJ2-4	TRBV21-1	NA	NA	TGTGCCAGCACGCGGAAAAACAGACAGGGGTTGGACATTCAGTACTTC	CASTRKNRQGLDIQYF